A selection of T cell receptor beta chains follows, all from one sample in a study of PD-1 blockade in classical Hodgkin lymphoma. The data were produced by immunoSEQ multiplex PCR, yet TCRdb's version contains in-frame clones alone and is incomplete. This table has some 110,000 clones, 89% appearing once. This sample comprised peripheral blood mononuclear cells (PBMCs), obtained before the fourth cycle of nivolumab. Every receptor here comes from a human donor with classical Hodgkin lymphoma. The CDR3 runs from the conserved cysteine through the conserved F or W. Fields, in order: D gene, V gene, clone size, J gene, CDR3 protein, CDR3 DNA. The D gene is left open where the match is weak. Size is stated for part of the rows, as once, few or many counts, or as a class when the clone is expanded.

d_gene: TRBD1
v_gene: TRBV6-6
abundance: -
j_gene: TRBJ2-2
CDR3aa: CASTRTGVDTGELFF
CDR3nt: TGTGCCAGCACAAGGACAGGGGTCGACACCGGGGAGCTGTTTTTT

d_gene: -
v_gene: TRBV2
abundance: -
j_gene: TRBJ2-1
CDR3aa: CASRVLGGSYNEQFF
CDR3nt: TGTGCCAGCAGGGTATTGGGAGGTTCCTACAATGAGCAGTTCTTC

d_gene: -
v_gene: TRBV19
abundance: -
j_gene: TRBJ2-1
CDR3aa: CASSIGQMSYNEQFF
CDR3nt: TGTGCCAGTAGTATAGGGCAGATGTCCTACAATGAGCAGTTCTTC

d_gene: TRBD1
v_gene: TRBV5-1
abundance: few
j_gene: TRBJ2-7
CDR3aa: CASSRDRTYEQYF
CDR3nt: TGCGCCAGCAGTCGGGACAGAACCTACGAGCAGTACTTC

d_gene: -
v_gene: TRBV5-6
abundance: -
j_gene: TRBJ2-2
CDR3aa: CASSLKVVNGELFF
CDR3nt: TGTGCCAGCAGCCTAAAAGTGGTTAACGGGGAGCTGTTTTTT

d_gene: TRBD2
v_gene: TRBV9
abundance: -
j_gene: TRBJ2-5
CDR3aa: CASSASGGYQETQYF
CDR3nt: TGTGCCAGCAGCGCCTCGGGGGGATACCAAGAGACCCAGTACTTC

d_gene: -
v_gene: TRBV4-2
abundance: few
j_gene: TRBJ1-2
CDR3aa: CASSLDDYGYTF
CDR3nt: TGTGCCAGCAGCCTTGACGACTATGGCTACACCTTC

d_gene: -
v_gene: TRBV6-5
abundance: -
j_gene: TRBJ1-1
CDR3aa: CASSYSRQNTEAFF
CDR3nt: TGTGCCAGCAGTTACTCCCGGCAGAACACTGAAGCTTTCTTT

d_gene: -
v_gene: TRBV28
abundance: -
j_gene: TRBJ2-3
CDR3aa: CASTLGGRALGLTDTQYF
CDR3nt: TGTGCCAGCACTCTGGGGGGAAGGGCACTCGGGCTCACAGATACGCAGTATTTT

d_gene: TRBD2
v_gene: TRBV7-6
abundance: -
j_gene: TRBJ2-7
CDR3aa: CASSLTSVDYEQYF
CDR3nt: TGTGCCAGCAGCTTAACTAGCGTTGACTACGAGCAGTACTTC

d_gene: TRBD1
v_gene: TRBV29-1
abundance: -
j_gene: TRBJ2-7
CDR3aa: CSSQTGMNSYEQYF
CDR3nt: TGCAGCTCACAGACAGGGATGAATTCCTACGAGCAGTACTTC

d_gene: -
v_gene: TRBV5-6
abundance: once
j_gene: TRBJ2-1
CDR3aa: CASSLGAREQFF
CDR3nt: TGTGCCAGCAGCTTGGGGGCACGCGAGCAGTTCTTC

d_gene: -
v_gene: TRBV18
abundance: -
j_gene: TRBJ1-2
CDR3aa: CASSPSNNYGYTF
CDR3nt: TGTGCCAGCTCACCTTCCAACAACTATGGCTACACCTTC

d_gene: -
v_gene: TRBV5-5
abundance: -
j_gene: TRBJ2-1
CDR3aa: CASSLGDPKLSEQFF
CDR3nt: TGTGCCAGCAGCTTGGGTGACCCAAAGCTGAGTGAGCAGTTCTTC

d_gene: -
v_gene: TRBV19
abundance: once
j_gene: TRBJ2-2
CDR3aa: CASSIETYYGELFF
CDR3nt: TGTGCCAGTAGTATAGAGACGTATTACGGGGAGCTGTTTTTT

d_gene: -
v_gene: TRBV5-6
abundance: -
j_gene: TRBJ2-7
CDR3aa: CASSLALGSSYEQYF
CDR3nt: TGTGCCAGCAGCTTGGCACTAGGGAGCTCCTACGAGCAGTACTTC

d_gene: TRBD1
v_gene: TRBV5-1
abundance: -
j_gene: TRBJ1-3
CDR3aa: CASSLAGGGNTIYF
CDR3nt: TGCGCCAGCAGCTTGGCAGGGGGCGGAAACACCATATATTTT

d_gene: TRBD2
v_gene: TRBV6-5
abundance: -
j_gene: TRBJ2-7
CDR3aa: CASSYAAGGKYYEQYF
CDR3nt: TGTGCCAGCAGTTATGCGGCGGGGGGGAAATACTACGAGCAGTACTTC

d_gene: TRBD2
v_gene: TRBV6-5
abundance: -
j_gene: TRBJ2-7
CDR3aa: CASSFHSGRAWEQYF
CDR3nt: TGTGCCAGCAGTTTCCATAGCGGGAGGGCCTGGGAGCAGTACTTC

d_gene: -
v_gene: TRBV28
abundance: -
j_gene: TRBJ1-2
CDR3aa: CASSLGQLYGYTF
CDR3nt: TGTGCCAGCAGTTTAGGACAGCTCTATGGCTACACCTTC

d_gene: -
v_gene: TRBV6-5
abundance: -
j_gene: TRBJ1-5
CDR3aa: CASSYSGPNSNQPQHF
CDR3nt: TGTGCCAGCAGTTACTCGGGGCCGAATAGCAATCAGCCCCAGCATTTT

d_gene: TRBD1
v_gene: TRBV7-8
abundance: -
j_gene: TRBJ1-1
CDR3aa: CASIRQKIWTGNFMNTEAFF
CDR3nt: TGTGCCAGCATCCGACAAAAAATATGGACAGGGAACTTTATGAACACTGAAGCTTTCTTT

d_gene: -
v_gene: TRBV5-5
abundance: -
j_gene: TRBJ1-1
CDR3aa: CASSLAARTEAFF
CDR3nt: TGTGCCAGCAGCTTGGCGGCGAGGACTGAAGCTTTCTTT

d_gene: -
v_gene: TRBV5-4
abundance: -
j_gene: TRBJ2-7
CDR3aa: CASSPGDSYEQYF
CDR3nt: TGTGCCAGCAGCCCCGGAGATTCGTACGAGCAGTACTTC

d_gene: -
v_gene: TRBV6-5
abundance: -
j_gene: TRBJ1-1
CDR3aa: CASTRGGSSEAFF
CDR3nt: TGTGCCAGCACCAGGGGAGGGTCCAGTGAAGCTTTCTTT

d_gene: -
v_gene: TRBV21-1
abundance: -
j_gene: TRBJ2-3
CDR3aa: CASSRIPTAPGDSTDTQYF
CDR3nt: TGTGCCAGCAGCAGAATACCGACAGCGCCTGGTGATAGCACAGATACGCAGTATTTT

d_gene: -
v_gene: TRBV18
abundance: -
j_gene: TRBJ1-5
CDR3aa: CASSPNEGGRGNQPQHF
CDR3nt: TGTGCCAGCTCACCAAATGAAGGCGGCCGAGGCAATCAGCCCCAGCATTTT

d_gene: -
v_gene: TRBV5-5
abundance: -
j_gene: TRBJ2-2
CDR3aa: CASSTGNTGELFF
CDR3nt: TGTGCCAGCAGTACAGGGAACACCGGGGAGCTGTTTTTT

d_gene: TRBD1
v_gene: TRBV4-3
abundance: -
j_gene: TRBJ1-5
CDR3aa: CASSRTGVDQPQHF
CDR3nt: TGCGCCAGCAGCCGGACAGGGGTGGATCAGCCCCAGCATTTT

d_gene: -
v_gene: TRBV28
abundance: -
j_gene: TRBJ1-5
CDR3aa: CASSFIGAFNQPQHF
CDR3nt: TGTGCCAGCAGTTTCATCGGCGCTTTCAATCAGCCCCAGCATTTT

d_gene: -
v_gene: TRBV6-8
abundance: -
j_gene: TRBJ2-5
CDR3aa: CASSYCRREETQYF
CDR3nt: TGTGCCAGCAGTTACTGCAGGAGGGAAGAGACCCAGTACTTC

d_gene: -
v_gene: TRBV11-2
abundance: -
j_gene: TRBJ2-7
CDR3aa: CASSFRTVSYEQYF
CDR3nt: TGTGCCAGCAGCTTCCGGACAGTCTCCTACGAGCAGTACTTC

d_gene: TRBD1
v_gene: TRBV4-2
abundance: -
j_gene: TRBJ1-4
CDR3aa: CASTPGDRRGEKLFF
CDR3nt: TGTGCCAGCACCCCGGGGGACAGGAGGGGTGAAAAACTGTTTTTT

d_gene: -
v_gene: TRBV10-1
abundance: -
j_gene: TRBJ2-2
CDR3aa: CASRGTGELFF
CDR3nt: TGCGCCAGCAGGGGTACCGGGGAGCTGTTTTTT

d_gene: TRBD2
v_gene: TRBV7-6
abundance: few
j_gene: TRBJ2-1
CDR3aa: CASSGLAGAVYNEQFF
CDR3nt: TGTGCCAGCAGCGGACTAGCGGGAGCAGTATACAATGAGCAGTTCTTC

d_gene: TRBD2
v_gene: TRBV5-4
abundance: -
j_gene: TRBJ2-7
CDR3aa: CASSLGSSGTIYEQYF
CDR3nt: TGTGCCAGCAGCTTGGGGAGTAGCGGGACCATCTACGAGCAGTACTTC

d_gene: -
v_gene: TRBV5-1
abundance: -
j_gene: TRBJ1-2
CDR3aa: CASSWGETVGYTF
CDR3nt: TGCGCCAGCAGCTGGGGGGAAACGGTTGGCTACACCTTC

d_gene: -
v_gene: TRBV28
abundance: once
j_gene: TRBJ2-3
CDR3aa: CASSVRTDTQYF
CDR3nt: TGTGCCAGTTCTGTTCGCACAGATACGCAGTATTTT

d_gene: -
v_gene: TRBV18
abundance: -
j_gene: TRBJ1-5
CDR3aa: CASSPTGASNQPQHF
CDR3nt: TGTGCCAGCTCACCCACGGGGGCTAGCAATCAGCCCCAGCATTTT

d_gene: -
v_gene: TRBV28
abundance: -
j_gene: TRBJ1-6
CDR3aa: CASSLPRGPLHF
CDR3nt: TGTGCCAGCAGTTTGCCGAGGGGACCCCTCCACTTT

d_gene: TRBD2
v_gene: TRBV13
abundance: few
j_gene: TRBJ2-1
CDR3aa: CASSLKEAGSEQFF
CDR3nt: TGTGCCAGCAGCTTGAAGGAAGCGGGAAGTGAGCAGTTCTTC

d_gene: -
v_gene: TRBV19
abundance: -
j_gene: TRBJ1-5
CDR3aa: CASTKQNQPQHF
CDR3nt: TGTGCCAGTACCAAACAAAATCAGCCCCAGCATTTT

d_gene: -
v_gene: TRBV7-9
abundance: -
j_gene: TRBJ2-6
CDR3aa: CASITSSGANVLTF
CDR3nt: TGTGCCAGCATCACCAGCTCTGGGGCCAACGTCCTGACTTTC

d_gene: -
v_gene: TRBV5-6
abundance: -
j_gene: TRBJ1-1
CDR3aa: CASSLQGPLMNTEAFF
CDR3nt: TGTGCCAGCAGCTTACAGGGTCCCCTAATGAACACTGAAGCTTTCTTT

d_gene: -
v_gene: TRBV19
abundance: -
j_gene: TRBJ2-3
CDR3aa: CASSRGLRTDTQYF
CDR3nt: TGTGCCAGTAGTCGGGGGCTCCGCACAGATACGCAGTATTTT

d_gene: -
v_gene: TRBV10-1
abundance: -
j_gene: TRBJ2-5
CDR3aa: CASSETGSGRFERETQYF
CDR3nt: TGCGCCAGCAGTGAGACCGGGTCAGGGAGGTTTGAGAGGGAGACCCAGTACTTC

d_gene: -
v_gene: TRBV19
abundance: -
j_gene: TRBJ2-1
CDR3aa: CASRPRAQSYNEQFF
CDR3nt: TGTGCCAGTAGGCCCCGGGCGCAGTCCTACAATGAGCAGTTCTTC

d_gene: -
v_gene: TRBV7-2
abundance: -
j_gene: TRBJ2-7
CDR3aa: CASSPGPSYEQYF
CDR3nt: TGTGCCAGCAGCCCGGGGCCTTCCTACGAGCAGTACTTC

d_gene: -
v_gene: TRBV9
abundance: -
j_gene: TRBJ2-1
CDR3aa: CASSVWGEIDEQFF
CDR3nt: TGTGCCAGCAGCGTATGGGGGGAGATCGATGAGCAGTTCTTC

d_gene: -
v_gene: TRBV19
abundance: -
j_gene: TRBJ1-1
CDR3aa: CASSYRSSNTEAFF
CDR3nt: TGTGCCAGTAGCTACCGAAGCTCAAACACTGAAGCTTTCTTT

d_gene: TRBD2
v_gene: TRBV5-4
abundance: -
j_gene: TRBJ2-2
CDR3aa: CASSKGLAGNTGELFF
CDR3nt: TGTGCCAGCAGCAAGGGACTAGCGGGGAACACCGGGGAGCTGTTTTTT

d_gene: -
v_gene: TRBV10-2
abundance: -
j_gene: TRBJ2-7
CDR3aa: CASSAGKRSDEQYF
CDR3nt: TGCGCCAGCAGTGCCGGTAAGCGGTCGGACGAGCAGTACTTC

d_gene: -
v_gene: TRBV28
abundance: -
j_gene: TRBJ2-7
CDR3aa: CASSLPDSYEQYF
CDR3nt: TGTGCCAGCAGTTTACCGGACTCCTACGAGCAGTACTTC

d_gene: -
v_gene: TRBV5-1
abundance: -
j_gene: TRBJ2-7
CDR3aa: CASSLEYESYEQYF
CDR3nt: TGCGCCAGCAGCTTGGAATACGAATCCTACGAGCAGTACTTC

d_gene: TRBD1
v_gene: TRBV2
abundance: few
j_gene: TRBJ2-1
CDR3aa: CASRVQGAIYNEQFF
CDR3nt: TGTGCCAGCAGGGTACAGGGGGCGATCTACAATGAGCAGTTCTTC

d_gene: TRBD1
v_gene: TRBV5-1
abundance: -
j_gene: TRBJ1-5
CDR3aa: CASSPGQGLNQPQHF
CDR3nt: TGCGCCAGCAGCCCGGGACAGGGACTCAATCAGCCCCAGCATTTT